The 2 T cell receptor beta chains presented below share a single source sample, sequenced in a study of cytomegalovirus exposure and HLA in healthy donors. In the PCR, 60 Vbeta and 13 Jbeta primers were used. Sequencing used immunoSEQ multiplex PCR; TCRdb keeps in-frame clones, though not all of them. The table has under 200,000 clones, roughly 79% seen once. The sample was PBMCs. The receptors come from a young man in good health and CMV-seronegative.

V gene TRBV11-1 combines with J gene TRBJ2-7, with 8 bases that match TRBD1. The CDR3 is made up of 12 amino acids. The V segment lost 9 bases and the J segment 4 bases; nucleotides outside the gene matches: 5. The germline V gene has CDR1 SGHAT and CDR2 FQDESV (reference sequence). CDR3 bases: TGTGCCAGTAGACAGGGGTTGTACGAGCAGTACTTC. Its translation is CASRQGLYEQYF. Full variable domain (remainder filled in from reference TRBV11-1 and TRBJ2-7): EAEVAQSPRYKITEKSQAVAFWCDPISGHATLYWYRQILGQGPELLVQFQDESVVDDSQLPKDRFSAERLKGVDSTLKIQPAELGDSAMYLCASRQGLYEQYFGPGTRLTVT.

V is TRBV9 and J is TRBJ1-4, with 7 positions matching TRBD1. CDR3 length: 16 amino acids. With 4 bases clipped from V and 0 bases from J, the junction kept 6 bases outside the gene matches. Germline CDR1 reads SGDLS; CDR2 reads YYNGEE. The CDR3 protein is CASSFRQGATNEKLFF. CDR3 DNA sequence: TGTGCCAGCAGCTTCCGACAGGGTGCAACTAATGAAAAACTGTTTTTT.